The T cell receptor (beta chain) described here comes from a study of blood T cell repertoires in COVID-19. The V segment lost 3 bases and the J segment 5 bases; nucleotides outside the gene matches: 4. Per germline, CDR1 PRHDT and CDR2 FYEKMQ (reference sequence). The CDR3 is 14 residues long. Donors were grouped by their self-reported clinical history. Recovery meant two consecutive negative NP/OP PCR tests, professional clearance, or resolved symptoms. The method was immunoSEQ multiplex PCR; TCRdb's version includes in-frame clones alone and lacks a portion of them. The sample comprises hundreds of thousands of clones, around nine tenths of which are singletons, and approximately 8.8% rests with the top ten.

Sequencing was carried out using PBMCs or T cells enriched from blood (not recorded which). The chain uses TRBV13 and TRBJ2-3, with TRBD1 identical over 8 bases. The clonotype was recovered from a woman aged 40-49 years who had recovered from COVID-19. The CDR3 here is CASSFGTGGDTQYF. The DNA for the CDR3 is TGTGCCAGCAGCTTCGGGACAGGCGGAGATACGCAGTATTTT.